This T cell receptor (beta chain) was captured by sequencing in a study of T-cell memory formation after mild COVID-19. This CDR3 comprises 14 residues. The germline V and J ends were trimmed by 0 bases and 0 bases, with 6 bases remaining between them. The V gene's germline CDR1 is ENHRY and CDR2 SYGVKD. Constant-segment primers and 5'RACE yielded cDNA libraries for TCR alpha and TCR beta, each carrying sample barcodes and UMIs. TCRdb used MiXCR to reprocess the 5' RACE reads, holding one entry per CDR3 protein. The table records approximately 240,000 distinct CDR3 sequences, about 15% of them present only once. Study-wide results and limits: Clones contracting across day 15 to 85 had a balanced CD4/CD8 profile; later expanding clones leaned CD4+. The pre-infection memory compartment contained some responding clones, suggesting cross-reactive memory joined. CD4+ contracting clones were found mainly in CM and EM, and CD8+ ones in EMRA.

A word on this clonotype: Its antigen is still unknown.

V and J are TRBV10-3 and TRBJ2-7; D is unresolved. Material for sequencing was PBMCs or a T cell subset sorted from them (not recorded which). The source is a man between 18 and 29 years old who had mild COVID-19 (a few samples of this study predate the infection). Cell type and time point are not known. The CDR3, as DNA: TGTGCCATCAGTGAGTCGGGCCCCTCCTACGAGCAGTACTTC. Translated: CAISESGPSYEQYF.